This record looks at one T cell receptor (beta chain) sequence and its context. This record belongs to a study of shared clonotypes between healthy human individuals. The wider study: CD8 memory received one plate per donor, CD8 naive two, CD4 memory three and CD4 naive three.

Germline V lookup: CDR1 MNHNS, CDR2 SASEGT. Trimming left V 9 bases short and J 3 bases short, with 11 bases between. The CDR3 is 12 residues long. Data came from immunoSEQ multiplex PCR; TCRdb stores just in-frame clones and leaves some out. The table records over 300,000 clones, around 87% of them present only once. This chain joins TRBV6-1 and TRBJ1-2; TRBD1 is a possible D gene (5 bases). The receptor was isolated from a man in his late teens or twenties in good health. Sequences were obtained from memory CD8+ T cells sorted from blood. Sample subset: CD45RO+ cells pooled with CCR7-negative TemRA cells. CDR3 in amino acids: CASLRDYYGYTF. CDR3 DNA sequence: TGTGCCAGTCTCAGGGATTACTATGGCTACACCTTC.